The 25 T cell receptor beta chains in this list originate from one sample, sequenced in a study of T cell responses to AZD1222 COVID-19 vaccine. Repertoires were generated with immunoSEQ multiplex PCR, while TCRdb's copy carries only in-frame clones and drops some. The table lists some 40,000 clones, around 90% of them singletons. Sequences were derived from peripheral blood, sampled 28 days after the second dose of the MenACWY control vaccine. The receptors come from an adult who received the MenACWY meningococcal vaccine as a control.

This clone was found a few times. The chain recombines TRBV2 with TRBJ2-2, with 7 bases that match TRBD2. Germline V gene lookup returns CDR1 SNHLY and CDR2 FYNNEI. CDR3 length: 14 amino acids. The J segment lost 3 bases and the V segment lost 8 bases, leaving 6 bases of the junction unmatched. CDR3 sequence (DNA): TGTGCCAGCCGGGCTAGCGGCTACACCGGGGAGCTGTTTTTT. Protein: CASRASGYTGELFF.

The chain couples TRBV11-2 to TRBJ2-3, with a tentative D call TRBD2 (7 bases). The CDR3 covers 12 residues. The germline V and J ends were trimmed by 1 base and 10 bases, with 9 bases remaining between them. Germline CDR1 reads SGHAT; CDR2 reads FQNNGV. The CDR3 DNA reads TGTGCCAGCAGCTTAGGAGGGGGGGCGCAGTATTTT. Encoded protein: CASSLGGGAQYF.

The chain uses TRBV2 and TRBJ1-5, with D uncertain. Trimming cost V 5 bases and J 7 bases, with 15 bases left between them. Germline CDR1 reads SNHLY; CDR2 reads FYNNEI. This CDR3 region has 14 residues. CDR3 amino acids: CASSSSYGRQPQHF. In DNA form, the CDR3 reads TGTGCCAGCAGTTCCTCCTATGGCAGGCAGCCCCAGCATTTT. Combining the CDR3 with reference TRBV2 and TRBJ1-5 gives the whole variable domain EPEVTQTPSHQVTQMGQEVILRCVPISNHLYFYWYRQILGQKVEFLVSFYNNEISEKSEIFDDQFSVERPDGSNFTLKIRSTKLEDSAMYFCASSSSYGRQPQHFGDGTRLSIL.

The chain recombines TRBV6-1 with TRBJ2-6, with D perhaps TRBD1 or TRBD2 (5 bases each). V dropped 0 bases and J dropped 4 bases, with 10 bases sitting between them. Germline values: CDR1 MNHNS, CDR2 SASEGT. The CDR3 consists of 16 residues. The CDR3 spells CASSEAWGSGANVLTF. CDR3 coding DNA: TGTGCCAGCAGTGAAGCTTGGGGGTCCGGGGCCAACGTCCTGACTTTC.

This clone was observed a single time. The rearrangement joins TRBV30 to TRBJ1-5; unclear D gene. The CDR3 loop spans 15 amino acids. The V end lost 3 bases, the J end lost 6 bases, and 18 bases lay between the germline ends. Germline-derived CDR1 and CDR2 are GTSNPN and SVGIG (reference sequence). CDR3 sequence: CAWSEGILRSQPQHF. DNA of the CDR3: TGTGCCTGGAGCGAAGGGATTCTTAGGAGTCAGCCCCAGCATTTT.

The chain has TRBV13 and TRBJ1-1; the D is unclear. Looked up from germline, CDR1 is PRHDT and CDR2 is FYEKMQ (reference sequence). Trimming shortened V by 5 bases and J by 1 base, and 11 bases separated the two germline ends. This CDR3 has 14 amino acids. CDR3 coding DNA: TGTGCCAGCAGCCGTGGAGGAGAGAACACTGAAGCTTTCTTT. This translates into CASSRGGENTEAFF.

The rearrangement uses TRBV19 and TRBJ2-7; D may be TRBD1 or TRBD2 (5 bases each). Trimming pared 1 base from V and 3 bases from J, leaving 13 bases between. Per the germline V gene, CDR1 is LNHDA and CDR2 is SQIVND (reference sequence). CDR3 length: 15 residues. CDR3 amino acids: CASSIAPGTLYEQYF. In DNA form, the CDR3 reads TGTGCCAGTAGTATAGCTCCAGGGACCCTCTACGAGCAGTACTTC.

The rearrangement links TRBV11-2 to TRBJ2-1; D unclear. Germline V CDR1 and CDR2: SGHAT, FQNNGV. V lost 3 bases and J lost 7, with 7 bases in between. This CDR3 is built from 12 residues. CDR3 amino acids: CASSFLGNEQFF. CDR3 coding DNA: TGTGCCAGCAGCTTCCTGGGGAATGAGCAGTTCTTC.

J is TRBJ2-2 and V is TRBV9; D might be TRBD1 (5 bases). The CDR3 is 13 residues long. Germline assignment: CDR1 SGDLS and CDR2 YYNGEE. The V end lost 3 bases, the J end lost 3 bases, and 6 bases lay between the germline ends. CDR3 bases: TGTGCCAGCAGCGGCAGGGACACCGGGGAGCTGTTTTTT. Translating it yields CASSGRDTGELFF.

This clone was counted a single time. The chain links TRBV11-2 to TRBJ2-7; tentatively, D is TRBD2 (6 bases). The germline V and J ends were trimmed by 4 bases and 5 bases, with 18 bases remaining between them. CDR1 and CDR2 (germline): SGHAT, FQNNGV. The CDR3 has 15 residues. CDR3 coding DNA: TGTGCCAGCAGCTCTTTAAGTGGGAGGCCCCACGAGCAGTACTTC. It specifies CASSSLSGRPHEQYF.

This CDR3 is CASGSQYGRAADTQYF. The CDR3, as DNA: TGTGCCAGCGGGTCGCAGTACGGGAGGGCCGCAGATACGCAGTATTTT. J is TRBJ2-3 and V is TRBV27; 8 positions match TRBD2. Trimming removed 8 bases from V and 4 bases from J; junction bases left unmatched: 14. This CDR3 region has 16 residues. Germline assignment: CDR1 MNHEY and CDR2 SMNVEV (reference sequence).

The gene calls are TRBV27 and TRBJ2-5; TRBD2 agrees at 10 bases. Per germline, CDR1 MNHEY and CDR2 SMNVEV (reference sequence). Trimming at V came to 3 bases and at J to 2 bases, leaving 6 bases not matched to a gene. The CDR3 covers 16 residues. In nucleotides, the CDR3 is TGTGCCAGCAGTTTTTTAAGGACTAGCGGTCAAGAGACCCAGTACTTC. Encoded protein: CASSFLRTSGQETQYF.

This clone was counted between two and nine times. The V and J genes are TRBV27 and TRBJ2-1; D gene ambiguous. Trimming took off 6 bases at V and 6 bases at J, with 18 bases between the two ends. This CDR3 has 15 residues. CDR1 MNHEY and CDR2 SMNVEV come from the germline V gene (reference sequence). CDR3 sequence (DNA): TGTGCCAGCAGCCCCTGGGCCCAACTGGGCAATGAGCAGTTCTTC. It translates to CASSPWAQLGNEQFF.

This clone was recorded a few times. The V and J genes are TRBV5-4 and TRBJ2-7, with 8 bases lining up with TRBD2. Losses at the gene ends were 4 bases for V and 7 bases for J; bases not matched to a gene: 10. CDR1 and CDR2 from the germline V gene are SGHNT and YYREEE (reference sequence). CDR3 length: 14 amino acids. CDR3 nucleotide sequence: TGTGCCAGCAGCCCCAAAGGACTAGCAGGAGAGCAGTACTTC. Translated, it gives CASSPKGLAGEQYF. Using reference TRBV5-4 and TRBJ2-7 for the parts outside the CDR3, the full variable domain is ETGVTQSPTHLIKTRGQQVTLRCSSQSGHNTVSWYQQALGQGPQFIFQYYREEENGRGNFPPRFSGLQFPNYSSELNVNALELDDSALYLCASSPKGLAGEQYFGPGTRLTVT.

The chain links TRBV6-5 to TRBJ2-7; 9 bases fit TRBD1. This CDR3 spans 14 amino acids. The V and J ends lost 6 bases and 1 base, in that order; junction bases with no gene match: 4. The germline V gene encodes CDR1 MNHEY and CDR2 SVGAGI. CDR3 coding DNA: TGTGCCAGCAGGAGACAGGGGGGATCCTACGAGCAGTACTTC. This translates into CASRRQGGSYEQYF.

This chain's CDR3 is CASSLGLAGVGGETQYF. CDR3 nucleotide sequence: TGCGCCAGCAGCTTGGGACTAGCGGGAGTAGGTGGAGAGACCCAGTACTTC. This chain uses TRBV5-1 with TRBJ2-5; 12 bases agree with TRBD2. The CDR3 is 17 amino acids. V was pared by 0 bases and J by 4 bases, with 7 bases of the junction left unmatched. The germline V gene encodes CDR1 SGHRS and CDR2 YFSETQ.

The V gene is TRBV13, the J gene TRBJ2-1; D is tentatively TRBD1 or TRBD2 (5 bases each). Germline V CDR1 and CDR2: PRHDT, FYEKMQ (reference sequence). V lost 4 bases and J 9 bases, leaving 10 bases between the germline ends. The CDR3 loop spans 12 amino acids. The CDR3 DNA reads as TGTGCCAGCAGCTGGGACGTTACTGAGCAGTTCTTC. It codes for CASSWDVTEQFF.

The rearrangement links TRBV29-1 to TRBJ1-1, with D uncertain. The V end was cut by 4 bases, the J end by 2 bases, with 8 bases between. This CDR3 has 12 amino acids. In germline, CDR1 is SQVTM, CDR2 ANQGSEA. In DNA, the CDR3 is TGCAGCGTTGGAGCAGGAAACACTGAAGCTTTCTTT. This translates into CSVGAGNTEAFF.

The J gene is TRBJ2-2, the V gene TRBV7-9; D not certain. CDR3 length equals 13 residues. Trimming took 1 base from V and 6 from J, leaving 6 bases between them. From germline, CDR1 is SEHNR and CDR2 FQNEAQ (reference sequence). In nucleotides, the CDR3 is TGTGCCAGCAGCTTAGGACCCGCCGGGGAGCTGTTTTTT. It yields the protein CASSLGPAGELFF.

The rearrangement joins TRBV3-1 (or the pseudogene TRBV3-2) to TRBJ2-1; no reliable D call. Germline V gene lookup returns CDR1 LGHDT and CDR2 YNNKEL (reference sequence). Trimming took 6 bases from V and 6 from J, leaving 12 bases between them. The CDR3 has 13 residues. DNA for the CDR3: TGTGCCAGCAGACAATTAGCAGGCAATGAGCAGTTCTTC. This translates into CASRQLAGNEQFF.

The genes are TRBV16 and TRBJ2-7; the D is unclear. The CDR3 has 13 amino acids. Germline CDR1 KGHSY, CDR2 FQNENV. The germline V and J ends were trimmed by 2 bases and 6 bases, with 11 bases remaining between them. CDR3 in amino acids: CASSQRDWAEQYF. CDR3 coding DNA: TGTGCCAGCAGCCAACGAGACTGGGCCGAGCAGTACTTC. Combining the CDR3 with reference TRBV16 and TRBJ2-7 gives the whole variable domain GEEVAQTPKHLVRGEGQKAKLYCAPIKGHSYVFWYQQVLKNEFKFLISFQNENVFDETGMPKERFSAKCLPNSPCSLEIQATKLEDSAVYFCASSQRDWAEQYFGPGTRLTVT.

In its sample, this clone was seen a few times. The chain combines TRBV9 with TRBJ1-1; TRBD1 is a possible D gene (5 bases). With 1 base removed from V and 5 bases from J, the gap between germline ends came to 12 bases. This CDR3 is built from 14 residues. The germline gives CDR1 SGDLS, CDR2 YYNGEE. The CDR3, as DNA: TGTGCCAGCAGCGTAACGGGGGACGGAACTGAAGCTTTCTTT. Encoded protein: CASSVTGDGTEAFF.

This sequence joins TRBV2 and TRBJ2-1, with D hard to call. Trimming pared 6 bases from V and 15 bases from J, leaving 12 bases between. The CDR3 length is 10 residues. Germline V gene sequence: CDR1 SNHLY, CDR2 FYNNEI. CDR3: CASSEDQWFF. The CDR3, as DNA: TGTGCCAGCAGCGAGGATCAGTGGTTCTTC.

Only a few counts were recorded for this clone. This rearrangement joins TRBV19 to TRBJ2-7; D may correspond to TRBD1 or TRBD2 (5 bases each). Germline CDR1 is LNHDA and CDR2 is SQIVND (reference sequence). The CDR3 has 16 residues. Trimming took 2 bases from V and 0 from J, leaving 14 bases between them. CDR3 region: CASSILGTASSYEQYF. The CDR3 nucleotides read TGTGCCAGTAGTATACTCGGGACGGCGAGCTCCTACGAGCAGTACTTC. The full variable domain, in which reference TRBV19 and TRBJ2-7 provide the parts outside the CDR3, is DGGITQSPKYLFRKEGQNVTLSCEQNLNHDAMYWYRQDPGQGLRLIYYSQIVNDFQKGDIAEGYSVSREKKESFPLTVTSAQKNPTAFYLCASSILGTASSYEQYFGPGTRLTVT.

The chain links TRBV3-1 (or the pseudogene TRBV3-2) to TRBJ2-1; D is undetermined. Between the trimmed V and J ends, which lost 0 bases and 10 bases, there was a span of 13 bases. Germline CDR1 LGHDT, CDR2 YNNKEL (reference sequence). The CDR3 has 14 amino acids. CDR3 in amino acids: CASSQEILASEQFF. In DNA form, the CDR3 reads TGTGCCAGCAGCCAAGAGATTTTAGCCTCAGAGCAGTTCTTC.